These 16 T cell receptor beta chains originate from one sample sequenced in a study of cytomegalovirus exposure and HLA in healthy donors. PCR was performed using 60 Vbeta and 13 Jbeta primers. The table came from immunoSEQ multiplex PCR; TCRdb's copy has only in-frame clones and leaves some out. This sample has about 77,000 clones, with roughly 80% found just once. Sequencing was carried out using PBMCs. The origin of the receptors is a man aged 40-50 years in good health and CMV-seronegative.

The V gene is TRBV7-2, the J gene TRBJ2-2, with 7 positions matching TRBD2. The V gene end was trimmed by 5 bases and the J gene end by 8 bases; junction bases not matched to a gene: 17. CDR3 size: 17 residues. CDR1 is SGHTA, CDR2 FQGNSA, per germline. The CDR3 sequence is CASSPPRRENGVGELFF. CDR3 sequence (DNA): TGTGCCAGCAGCCCACCTAGGCGGGAGAATGGAGTGGGGGAGCTGTTTTTT.

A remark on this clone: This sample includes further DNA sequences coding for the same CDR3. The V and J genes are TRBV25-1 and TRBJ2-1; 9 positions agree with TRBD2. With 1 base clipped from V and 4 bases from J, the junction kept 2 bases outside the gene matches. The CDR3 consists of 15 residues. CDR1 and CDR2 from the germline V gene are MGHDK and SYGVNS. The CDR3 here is CASSESAGGYNEQFF. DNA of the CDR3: TGTGCCAGCAGTGAATCGGCGGGAGGGTACAATGAGCAGTTCTTC. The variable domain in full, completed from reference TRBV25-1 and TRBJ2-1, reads EADIYQTPRYLVIGTGKKITLECSQTMGHDKMYWYQQDPGMELHLIHYSYGVNSTEKGDLSSESTVSRIRTEHFPLTLESARPSHTSQYLCASSESAGGYNEQFFGPGTRLTVL.

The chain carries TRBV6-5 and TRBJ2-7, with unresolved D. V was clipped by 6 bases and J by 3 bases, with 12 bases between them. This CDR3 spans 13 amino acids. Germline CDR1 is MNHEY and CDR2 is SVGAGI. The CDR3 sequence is CASSPGGSYEQYF. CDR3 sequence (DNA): TGTGCCAGCAGCCCCGGCGGTAGCTACGAGCAGTACTTC.

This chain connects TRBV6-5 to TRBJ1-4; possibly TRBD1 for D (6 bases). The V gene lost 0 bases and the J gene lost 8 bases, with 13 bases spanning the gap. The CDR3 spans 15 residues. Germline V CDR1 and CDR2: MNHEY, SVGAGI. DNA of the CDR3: TGTGCCAGCAGTTACTCCGGGGACACCAGGGAAAAACTGTTTTTT. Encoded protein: CASSYSGDTREKLFF.

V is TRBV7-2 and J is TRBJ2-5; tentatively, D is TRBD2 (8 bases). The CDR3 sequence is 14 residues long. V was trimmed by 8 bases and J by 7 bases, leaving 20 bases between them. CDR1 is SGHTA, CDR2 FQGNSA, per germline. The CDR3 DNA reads TGTGCCAGCTCGGGAGGGGGCTTATGGGGGACCCAGTACTTC. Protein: CASSGGGLWGTQYF.

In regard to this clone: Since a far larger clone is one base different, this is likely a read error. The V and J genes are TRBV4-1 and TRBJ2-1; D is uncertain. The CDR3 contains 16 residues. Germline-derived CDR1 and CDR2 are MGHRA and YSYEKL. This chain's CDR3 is CVSSQESTATYNEQFF. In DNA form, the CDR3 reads TGCGTCAGCAGCCAAGAAAGCACAGCCACCTACAATGAGCAGTTCTTC.

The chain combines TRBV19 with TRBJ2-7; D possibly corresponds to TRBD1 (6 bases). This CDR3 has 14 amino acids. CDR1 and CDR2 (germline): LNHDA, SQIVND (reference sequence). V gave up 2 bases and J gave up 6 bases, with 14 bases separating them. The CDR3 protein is CASSIRYRALEQYF. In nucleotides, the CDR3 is TGTGCCAGTAGTATAAGGTACAGGGCTCTCGAGCAGTACTTC.

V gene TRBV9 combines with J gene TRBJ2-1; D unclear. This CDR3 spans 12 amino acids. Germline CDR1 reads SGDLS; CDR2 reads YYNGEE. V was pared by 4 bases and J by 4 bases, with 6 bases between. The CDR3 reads CASSTTYNEQFF. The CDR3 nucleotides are TGTGCCAGCAGCACGACTTACAATGAGCAGTTCTTC.

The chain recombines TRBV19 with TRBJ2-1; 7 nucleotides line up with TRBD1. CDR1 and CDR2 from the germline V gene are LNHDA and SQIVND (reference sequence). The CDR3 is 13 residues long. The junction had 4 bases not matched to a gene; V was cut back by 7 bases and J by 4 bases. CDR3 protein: CASNKDRYNEQFF. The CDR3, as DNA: TGTGCCAGTAACAAGGACAGGTACAATGAGCAGTTCTTC.

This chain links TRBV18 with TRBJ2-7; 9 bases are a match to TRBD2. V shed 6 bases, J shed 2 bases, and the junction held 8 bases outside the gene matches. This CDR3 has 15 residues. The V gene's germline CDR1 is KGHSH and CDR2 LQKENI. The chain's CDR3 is CASSQSGTSPYEQYF. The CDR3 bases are TGTGCCAGCTCTCAATCCGGGACTAGCCCCTACGAGCAGTACTTC.

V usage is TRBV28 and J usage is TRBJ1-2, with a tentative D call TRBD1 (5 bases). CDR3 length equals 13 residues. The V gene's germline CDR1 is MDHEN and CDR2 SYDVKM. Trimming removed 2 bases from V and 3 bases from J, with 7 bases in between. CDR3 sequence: CASSLRGDYGYTF. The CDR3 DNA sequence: TGTGCCAGCAGTTTACGGGGGGACTATGGCTACACCTTC.

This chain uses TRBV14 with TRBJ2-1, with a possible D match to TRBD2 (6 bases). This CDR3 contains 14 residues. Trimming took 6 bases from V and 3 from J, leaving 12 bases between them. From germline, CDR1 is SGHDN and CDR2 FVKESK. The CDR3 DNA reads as TGTGCCAGCAGTTCCGGGAGTGTCTACAATGAGCAGTTCTTC. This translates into CASSSGSVYNEQFF.

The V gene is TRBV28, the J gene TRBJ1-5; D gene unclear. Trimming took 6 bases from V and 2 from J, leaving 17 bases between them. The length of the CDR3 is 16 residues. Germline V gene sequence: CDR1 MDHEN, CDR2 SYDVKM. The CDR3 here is CASSPERGMGNQPQHF. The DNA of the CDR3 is TGTGCCAGCAGCCCCGAACGGGGTATGGGCAATCAGCCCCAGCATTTT. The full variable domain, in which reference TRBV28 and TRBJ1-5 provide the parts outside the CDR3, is DVKVTQSSRYLVKRTGEKVFLECVQDMDHENMFWYRQDPGLGLRLIYFSYDVKMKEKGDIPEGYSVSREKKERFSLILESASTNQTSMYLCASSPERGMGNQPQHFGDGTRLSIL.

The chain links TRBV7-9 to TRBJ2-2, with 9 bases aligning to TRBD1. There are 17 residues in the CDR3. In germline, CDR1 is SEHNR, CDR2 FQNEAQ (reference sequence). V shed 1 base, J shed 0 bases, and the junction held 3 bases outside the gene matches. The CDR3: CASSLERQGANTGELFF. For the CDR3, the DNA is TGTGCCAGCAGCTTAGAACGACAGGGGGCGAACACCGGGGAGCTGTTTTTT.

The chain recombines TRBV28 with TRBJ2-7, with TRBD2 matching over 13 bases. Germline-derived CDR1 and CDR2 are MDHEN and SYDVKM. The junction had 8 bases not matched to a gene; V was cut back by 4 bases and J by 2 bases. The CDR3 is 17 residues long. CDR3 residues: CASSSPGLAGVTYEQYF. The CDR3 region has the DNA TGTGCCAGCAGTTCCCCTGGACTAGCGGGGGTAACCTACGAGCAGTACTTC.

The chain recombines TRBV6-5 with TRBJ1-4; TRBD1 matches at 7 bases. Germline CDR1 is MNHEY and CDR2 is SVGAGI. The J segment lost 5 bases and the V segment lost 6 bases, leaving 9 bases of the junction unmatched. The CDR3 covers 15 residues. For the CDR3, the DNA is TGTGCCAGCAGCACTACAGGGGTGCCAAATGAAAAACTGTTTTTT. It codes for CASSTTGVPNEKLFF.